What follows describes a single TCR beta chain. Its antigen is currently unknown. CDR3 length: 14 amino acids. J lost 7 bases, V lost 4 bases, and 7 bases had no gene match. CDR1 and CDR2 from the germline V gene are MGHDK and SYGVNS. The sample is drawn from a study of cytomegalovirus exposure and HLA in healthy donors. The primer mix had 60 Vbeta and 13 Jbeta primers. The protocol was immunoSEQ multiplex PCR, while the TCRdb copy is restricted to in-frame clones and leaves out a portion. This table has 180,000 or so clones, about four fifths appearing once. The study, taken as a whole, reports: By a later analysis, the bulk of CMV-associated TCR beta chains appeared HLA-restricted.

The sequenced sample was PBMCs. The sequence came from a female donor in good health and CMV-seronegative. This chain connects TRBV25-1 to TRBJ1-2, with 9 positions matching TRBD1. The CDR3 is CASSAGTGFSGYTF. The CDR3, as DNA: TGTGCCAGCAGTGCCGGGACAGGGTTTTCTGGCTACACCTTC.